This T cell receptor (beta chain) was profiled in a study of identical twins. Overall study results and limits: Out-of-frame beta chain sequences displayed weaker excess sharing between twins. Rather than following the same donors, the conclusions depended on cross-sectional statistical analysis.

A universal primer site was added by template switching, and unique molecular identifiers were carried by the cDNA. TCRdb re-derived calls from the 5' RACE reads in MiXCR, one entry per CDR3 protein. The table has approximately 250,000 distinct CDR3 sequences, 6.5% seen once. In this sample, this clonotype turned up many times. As yet, its antigen is unknown. The CDR3 extends over 16 amino acids. V lost 2 bases and J lost 0, with 9 bases in between. Germline CDR1 is SGHRS and CDR2 is YFSETQ. These same data were also listed under a study on T cells expressing NK-cell markers.

This clonotype originated in a woman in her late teens or twenties in good health. Sequencing used CD8+ T cells sorted from blood. The chain links TRBV5-1 to TRBJ2-6; D not certain. The CDR3 loop is CASSFYQASGANVLTF. CDR3 nucleotides: TGCGCCAGCAGCTTTTATCAGGCCTCTGGGGCCAACGTCCTGACTTTC.